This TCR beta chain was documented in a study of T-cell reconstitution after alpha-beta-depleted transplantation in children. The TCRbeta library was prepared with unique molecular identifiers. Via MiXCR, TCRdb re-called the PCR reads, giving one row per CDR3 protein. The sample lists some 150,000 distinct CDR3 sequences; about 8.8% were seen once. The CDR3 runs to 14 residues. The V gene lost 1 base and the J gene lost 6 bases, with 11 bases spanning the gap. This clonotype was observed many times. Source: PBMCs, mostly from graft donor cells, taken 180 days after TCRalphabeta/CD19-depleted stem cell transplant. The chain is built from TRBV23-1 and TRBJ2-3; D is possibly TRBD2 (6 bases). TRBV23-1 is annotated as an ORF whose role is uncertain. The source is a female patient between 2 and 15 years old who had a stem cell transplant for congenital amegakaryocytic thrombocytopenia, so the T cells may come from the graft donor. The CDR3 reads CASSQWRGSDTQYF. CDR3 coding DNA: TGCGCCAGCAGTCAATGGAGGGGTTCGGATACGCAGTATTTT.